Listed here are 29 T cell receptor beta chains from one sample, sequenced in a study of cytotoxic CD8 clonotypes in ibrutinib-treated CLL. Measured with immunoSEQ multiplex PCR; TCRdb has only the in-frame clones, and not every one. The sample holds fewer than 300,000 clones, roughly three quarters seen once. This specimen was PBMCs, taken at disease progression, from a patient treated with ibrutinib. These receptors all stem from a human donor with chronic lymphocytic leukemia.

Here the CDR3 reads CASSLKGTGYPGELFF. The CDR3 nucleotides are TGTGCCAGCAGTTTAAAAGGGACAGGGTATCCCGGGGAGCTGTTTTTT. V and J are TRBV27 and TRBJ2-2; 9 positions match TRBD1. The junction had 7 bases not matched to a gene; V was cut back by 2 bases and J by 6 bases. The CDR3 covers 16 residues. Per the germline V gene, CDR1 is MNHEY and CDR2 is SMNVEV (reference sequence).

The chain carries TRBV10-3 and TRBJ1-2, with D possibly TRBD1 on 6 matching bases. The CDR3 is made up of 16 amino acids. V shed 5 bases and J shed 8 bases, with 24 bases lying between them. Germline-derived CDR1 and CDR2 are ENHRY and SYGVKD. CDR3 nucleotides: TGTGCCATCAGTAGTCGGCAACAGGGTGTAAGTGTCGGCTACACCTTC. Its translation is CAISSRQQGVSVGYTF.

A single count supports this clone. The chain has TRBV9 and TRBJ1-2; D ambiguous. The CDR3 is 13 amino acids. The ends were cut back, 3 bases at V and 6 bases at J, with 12 bases in the middle. CDR1 and CDR2 from the germline V gene are SGDLS and YYNGEE. CDR3 region: CASSERVRDGYTF. The CDR3 coding sequence is TGTGCCAGCAGCGAGAGGGTGAGGGATGGCTACACCTTC.

A single count supports this clone. The chain uses TRBV27 and TRBJ1-5, with D unresolved. Trimming left V 2 bases short and J 0 bases short, with 8 bases between. Germline CDR1 is MNHEY and CDR2 is SMNVEV (reference sequence). CDR3 length: 15 amino acids. This CDR3 reads CASSLKAFSNQPQHF. In DNA form, the CDR3 reads TGTGCCAGCAGTTTAAAAGCATTTAGCAATCAGCCCCAGCATTTT.

This chain links TRBV5-1 with TRBJ1-2; 7 bases agree with TRBD1. Germline CDR1 reads SGHRS; CDR2 reads YFSETQ. Trimming took 0 bases from V and 8 from J; bases not matched to a gene: 10. The CDR3 consists of 15 residues. The CDR3 region is CASSLATGSARGYTF. CDR3 DNA: TGCGCCAGCAGCTTGGCGACAGGGTCCGCACGAGGCTACACCTTC.

V is TRBV4-1 and J is TRBJ2-3; 8 bases map to TRBD2. V dropped 4 bases and J dropped 0; count of bases not matched to a gene: 6. Per germline, CDR1 MGHRA and CDR2 YSYEKL. The CDR3 contains 16 residues. DNA of the CDR3: TGCGCCAGCAGCCCCCTCGGGAGGGGGAGCACAGATACGCAGTATTTT. Its translation is CASSPLGRGSTDTQYF.

This clone was observed once. V gene TRBV28 combines with J gene TRBJ2-2; D gene ambiguous. The V gene lost 2 bases and the J gene lost 8 bases, with 9 bases spanning the gap. Germline values: CDR1 MDHEN, CDR2 SYDVKM. This CDR3 is built from 13 residues. CDR3 bases: TGTGCCAGCAGTTTAGGGCTAGGGGGGGAGCTGTTTTTT. Translation: CASSLGLGGELFF.

The chain joins TRBV7-2 to TRBJ2-1; D unresolved. This CDR3 has 12 amino acids. Germline V gives CDR1 SGHTA, CDR2 FQGNSA. The germline V and J ends were trimmed by 5 bases and 14 bases, with 16 bases remaining between them. The CDR3 reads CASSAPKQWEFF. The CDR3 coding sequence is TGTGCCAGCAGCGCACCGAAACAATGGGAGTTCTTC.

Only a few counts were recorded for this clone. This sequence joins TRBV4-1 and TRBJ1-2; D gene uncertain. The CDR3 loop spans 15 amino acids. Germline values: CDR1 MGHRA, CDR2 YSYEKL. Trimming took 0 bases from V and 4 from J, leaving 12 bases between them. The CDR3, as DNA: TGCGCCAGCAGCCAAGATGCGTCCTCCGGCTATGGCTACACCTTC. This sequence encodes CASSQDASSGYGYTF.

The chain recombines TRBV4-1 with TRBJ1-1; no clear D gene. Germline V gene data show CDR1 as MGHRA and CDR2 as YSYEKL. V shed 1 base and J shed 2 bases, with 5 bases lying between them. This CDR3 is built from 13 residues. CDR3 nucleotide sequence: TGCGCCAGCAGCCAAGCAAAAAACACTGAAGCTTTCTTT. This encodes CASSQAKNTEAFF.

The rearrangement joins TRBV9 to TRBJ2-7; 7 bases map to TRBD1. The length of the CDR3 is 18 residues. The V gene's germline CDR1 is SGDLS and CDR2 YYNGEE. Losses at the gene ends were 0 bases for V and 4 bases for J; bases not matched to a gene: 16. The CDR3 bases are TGTGCCAGCAGCGTAGTCCCTTTTTTGGAAGGGGGCGCTTACGAGCAGTACTTC. This translates into CASSVVPFLEGGAYEQYF.

The CDR3 loop reads CASSLLAYEQYF. Written as DNA, the CDR3 is TGTGCCAGCAGCCTACTAGCCTACGAGCAGTACTTC. The chain combines TRBV28 with TRBJ2-7; D possibly corresponds to TRBD2 (5 bases). V gave up 6 bases and J gave up 2 bases, with 8 bases separating them. Looked up from germline, CDR1 is MDHEN and CDR2 is SYDVKM. The CDR3 covers 12 residues.

This clone was counted only a few times. The chain uses TRBV18 and TRBJ2-3, with 13 bases lining up with TRBD2. With 3 bases clipped from V and 7 bases from J, the junction kept 4 bases outside the gene matches. Per the germline V gene, CDR1 is KGHSH and CDR2 is LQKENI. CDR3 size: 15 residues. CDR3 in DNA: TGTGCCAGCTCACCGACTAGCGGGGGGAAATATACGCAGTATTTT. Encoded protein: CASSPTSGGKYTQYF.

The chain has TRBV5-1 and TRBJ1-1, with 9 bases identical to TRBD1. The CDR3 contains 15 residues. Trimming took 5 bases from V and 5 from J; bases not matched to a gene: 10. Germline lookup yields CDR1 SGHRS and CDR2 YFSETQ. The CDR3 sequence: CASRRQGVGYTEAFF. DNA for the CDR3: TGCGCCAGCAGAAGACAGGGGGTAGGTTATACTGAAGCTTTCTTT.

This chain joins TRBV23-1 and TRBJ2-2; TRBD1 agrees at 7 bases. TRBV23-1 is classed as an ORF, of uncertain function. The trim removed 4 bases at V and 5 bases at J, leaving 7 bases unmatched. This CDR3 has 15 residues. The DNA for the CDR3 is TGCGCCAGCAGTCTAGTGGCAGGGGGAACCGGGGAGCTGTTTTTT. Amino acid sequence: CASSLVAGGTGELFF.

The rearrangement uses TRBV5-8 and TRBJ1-4; D may be TRBD1 (5 bases). Looked up from germline, CDR1 is SGHTS and CDR2 is YDEGEE. V was pared by 0 bases and J by 4 bases, with 13 bases between. The CDR3 runs 16 residues. In DNA, the CDR3 is TGTGCCAGCAGCTTGGTCCCGGGGCTGGGTAATGAAAAACTGTTTTTT. As protein: CASSLVPGLGNEKLFF.

The V gene is TRBV2, the J gene TRBJ2-7; perhaps TRBD2 as D (6 bases). CDR3 length: 14 residues. Germline V lookup: CDR1 SNHLY, CDR2 FYNNEI. Trimming stripped 7 bases from V and 7 bases from J, with 20 bases between. The CDR3 coding sequence is TGTGCCAGCAAGTCGGACTACAGCATCGCGGAGCAGTACTTC. Encoded protein: CASKSDYSIAEQYF.

The J gene is TRBJ2-7, the V gene TRBV6-1; tentative D call: TRBD1 (5 bases). In germline, CDR1 is MNHNS, CDR2 SASEGT. CDR3 length: 12 amino acids. Deletions cut 3 bases from V and 5 bases from J, with 8 bases between. The CDR3 loop is CASSELGDEQYF. The CDR3 coding sequence is TGTGCCAGCAGTGAGCTAGGGGACGAGCAGTACTTC.

This rearrangement joins TRBV13 to TRBJ1-2; perhaps TRBD1 as D (5 bases). V was trimmed by 2 bases and J by 9 bases, leaving 13 bases between them. Germline CDR1 and CDR2: PRHDT and FYEKMQ (reference sequence). CDR3 size: 13 residues. The CDR3 loop is CASSLRGVGSYTF. CDR3 in DNA: TGTGCCAGCAGCTTAAGAGGGGTAGGAAGCTACACCTTC.

This clone has more than one count but fewer than ten. The chain recombines TRBV5-1 with TRBJ1-5, with no clear D. Germline V gives CDR1 SGHRS, CDR2 YFSETQ. The CDR3 totals 13 residues. The ends were cut back, 1 base at V and 7 bases at J, with 9 bases in the middle. The CDR3, as DNA: TGCGCCAGCAGCTTGTGGGCTGGGCAGCCCCAGCATTTT. This codes for CASSLWAGQPQHF.

The chain links TRBV6-5 to TRBJ1-2, with a tentative D call TRBD1 (6 bases). Germline-derived CDR1 and CDR2 are MNHEY and SVGAGI. This CDR3 has 14 amino acids. V was pared by 8 bases and J by 8 bases, with 21 bases between. This CDR3 reads CASSRGTPLVGYTF. CDR3 sequence (DNA): TGTGCCAGCTCACGGGGGACACCGTTAGTCGGCTACACCTTC.

The chain is built from TRBV28 and TRBJ2-1, with 11 bases fitting TRBD2. Looked up from germline, CDR1 is MDHEN and CDR2 is SYDVKM. The J segment lost 9 bases and the V segment lost 5 bases, leaving 9 bases of the junction unmatched. The CDR3 sequence is 15 residues long. This CDR3 reads CASSPTTSGSGEQFF. CDR3 DNA: TGTGCCAGCAGTCCTACTACTAGCGGGAGTGGTGAGCAGTTCTTC.

The V and J genes are TRBV7-2 and TRBJ1-3; weak D call: TRBD1 (5 bases). The ends were cut back, 0 bases at V and 0 bases at J, with 9 bases in the middle. The germline gives CDR1 SGHTA, CDR2 FQGNSA. This CDR3 region has 16 residues. Here the CDR3 reads CASSLAQTVSGNTIYF. CDR3 DNA sequence: TGTGCCAGCAGCTTAGCCCAGACAGTCTCTGGAAACACCATATATTTT.

This clone was observed a handful of times. J is TRBJ2-1 and V is TRBV5-1; 8 bases map to TRBD2. Losses at the gene ends were 0 bases for V and 3 bases for J; bases not matched to a gene: 5. CDR1 is SGHRS, CDR2 YFSETQ, per germline. The length of the CDR3 is 16 residues. In DNA, the CDR3 is TGCGCCAGCAGCTTGGCCGGGACTAGGAACTACAATGAGCAGTTCTTC. Amino acids: CASSLAGTRNYNEQFF.

J is TRBJ2-2 and V is TRBV10-3; 7 bases are a match to TRBD2. CDR1 is ENHRY and CDR2 is SYGVKD in the germline V gene. J was trimmed by 0 bases and V by 2 bases; bases with no gene match: 3. The CDR3 runs 16 residues. CDR3: CAISEGGTTNTGELFF. The DNA for the CDR3 is TGTGCCATCAGTGAGGGTGGGACTACGAACACCGGGGAGCTGTTTTTT.

The genes are TRBV5-1 and TRBJ2-7, with D possibly matching TRBD2 (5 bases). V shed 1 base and J shed 3 bases, with 14 bases lying between them. This CDR3 contains 15 residues. Per germline, CDR1 SGHRS and CDR2 YFSETQ. CDR3 DNA: TGCGCCAGCAGCTTGACGATGGGGAGTATCTACGAGCAGTACTTC. The encoded protein is CASSLTMGSIYEQYF.

A single count supports this clone. The chain is built from TRBV7-3 and TRBJ1-2; TRBD1 agrees at 7 bases. This CDR3 region has 14 residues. Germline V gene sequence: CDR1 SGHTA, CDR2 FQGTGA. Germline trimming cut 2 bases from V and 7 bases from J; bases unmatched to any gene: 7. The CDR3 sequence is CASSLGDRASGYTF. In DNA form, the CDR3 reads TGTGCCAGCAGCTTAGGTGACAGGGCGTCTGGCTACACCTTC.

This clone was detected once. This sequence may be a read error, since a much larger clone differs from it by one base. Within the sample, other DNA sequences also encode this same CDR3. The chain links TRBV5-1 to TRBJ2-2; D unclear. CDR1 SGHRS and CDR2 YFSETQ come from the germline V gene. There are 12 residues in the CDR3. The V and J ends lost 2 bases and 2 bases respectively, with 1 base between them. CDR3 loop: CASSLNTGELFF. CDR3 in DNA: TGCGCCAGCAGCTTAAACACCGGGGAGCTGTTTTTT.

The chain combines TRBV5-4 with TRBJ2-7; D possibly corresponds to TRBD2 (5 bases). Per germline, CDR1 SGHNT and CDR2 YYREEE (reference sequence). This CDR3 has 15 amino acids. The V gene lost 4 bases and the J gene lost 1 base, with 15 bases spanning the gap. CDR3 loop: CASSPNPGWSYEQYF. The DNA of the CDR3 is TGTGCCAGCAGCCCCAACCCGGGGTGGTCCTACGAGCAGTACTTC.